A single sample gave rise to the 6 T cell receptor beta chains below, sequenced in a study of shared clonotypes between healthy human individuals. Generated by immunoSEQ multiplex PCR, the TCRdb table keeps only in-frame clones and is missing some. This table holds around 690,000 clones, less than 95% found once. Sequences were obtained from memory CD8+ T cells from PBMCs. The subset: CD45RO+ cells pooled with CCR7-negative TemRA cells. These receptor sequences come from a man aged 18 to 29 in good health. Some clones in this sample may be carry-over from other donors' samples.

In DNA form, the CDR3 reads TGTGCCATCAGTGAGTCGTGGGGTCCCAATGAGCAGTTCTTC. This sequence encodes CAISESWGPNEQFF. The V and J genes are TRBV10-3 and TRBJ2-1, with unresolved D. The V end lost 0 bases, the J end lost 6 bases, and 9 bases lay between the germline ends. The CDR3 extends over 14 amino acids. CDR1 ENHRY and CDR2 SYGVKD come from the germline V gene.

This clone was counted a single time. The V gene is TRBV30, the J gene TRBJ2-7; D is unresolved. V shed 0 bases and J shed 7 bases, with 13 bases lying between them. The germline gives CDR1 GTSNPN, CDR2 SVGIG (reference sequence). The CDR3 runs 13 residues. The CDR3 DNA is TGTGCCTGGAGTGTAGGGCAGCCGGAGGAGCAGTACTTC. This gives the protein CAWSVGQPEEQYF. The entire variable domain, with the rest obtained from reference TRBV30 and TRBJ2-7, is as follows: SQTIHQWPATLVQPVGSPLSLECTVEGTSNPNLYWYRQAAGRGLQLLFYSVGIGQISSEVPQNLSASRPQDRQFILSSKKLLLSDSGFYLCAWSVGQPEEQYFGPGTRLTVT.

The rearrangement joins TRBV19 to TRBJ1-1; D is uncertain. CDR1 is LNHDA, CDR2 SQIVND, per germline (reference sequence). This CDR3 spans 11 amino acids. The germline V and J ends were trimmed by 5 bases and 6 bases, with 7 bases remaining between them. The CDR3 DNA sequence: TGTGCCAGTAGTTTTGGGGCTGAAGCTTTCTTT. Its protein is CASSFGAEAFF.

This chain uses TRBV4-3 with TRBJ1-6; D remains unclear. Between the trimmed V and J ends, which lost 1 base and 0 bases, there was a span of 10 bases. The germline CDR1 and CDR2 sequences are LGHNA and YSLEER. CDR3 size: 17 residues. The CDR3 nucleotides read TGCGCCAGCAGCCAAGGGACGGTGAGCTCCTATAATTCACCCCTCCACTTT. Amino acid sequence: CASSQGTVSSYNSPLHF.

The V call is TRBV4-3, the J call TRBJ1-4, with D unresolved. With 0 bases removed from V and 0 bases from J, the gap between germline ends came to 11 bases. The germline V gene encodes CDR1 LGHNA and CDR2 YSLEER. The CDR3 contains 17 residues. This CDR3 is CASSQDVRRATNEKLFF. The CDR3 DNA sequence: TGCGCCAGCAGCCAAGACGTTCGGCGAGCAACTAATGAAAAACTGTTTTTT.

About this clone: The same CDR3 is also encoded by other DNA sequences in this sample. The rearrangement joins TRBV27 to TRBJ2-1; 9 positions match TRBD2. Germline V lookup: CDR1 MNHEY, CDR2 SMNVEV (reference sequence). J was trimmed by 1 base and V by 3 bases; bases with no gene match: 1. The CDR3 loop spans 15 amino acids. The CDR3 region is CASSFSGRSYNEQFF. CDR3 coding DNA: TGTGCCAGCAGTTTTAGCGGGAGATCCTACAATGAGCAGTTCTTC.